This T cell receptor (beta chain) came from a study of blood T cell repertoires in COVID-19 (dated by TCRdb to between 2020 and 2021). Study-wide context: Samples from collaborators originated in the United States, Italy and Spain and spanned both the acute and convalescent phases of COVID-19. Where available, HLA class I and class II types were taken from metadata supplied by the sample provider and were not determined by assay-based typing. The material from the prospective study consisted of cDNA or gDNA derived from T cells, B-cell-depleted T cells, or PBMCs. Deeply sampled blood TCRbeta repertoires from subjects exposed to, actively infected with, or recovered from COVID-19 were included in the dataset. Nearly every sample came with metadata listing a de-identified subject ID, COVID-19 status, age in years and sex. Samples came from the ongoing ImmuneRACE study (first 160 participants) plus 1,254 subjects from 6 global collaborators. The repertoires were released in a freely available public database intended as a resource for research on the immune response to SARS-CoV-2. What the work shows at the level of the full study, not this receptor alone: Clinical and demographic metadata were provided uncurated, with the amount varying by source and participant.

The CDR3 sequence holds 12 residues, the cysteine and phenylalanine included. Only the CDR3 DNA is retained, 36 bases long and in frame from the first base. The germline V gene (reference sequence) yields LGHDT for CDR1 and YNNKEL for CDR2. V is reduced by 8 bases and J by 2 bases, leaving a spacing of 7 bases between them. Details on this clone: The antigen it binds to is not known. Base qualities are not provided; no much larger clone lies one nucleotide away.

The immunoSEQ Assay, a bias-controlled multiplex PCR, was used to amplify TCRbeta CDR3 regions from genomic DNA. The paper's data handling went like this. Nucleated cell counts per sample were estimated from amplification of reference gene primers within the assay. To quantify the absolute abundance of each unique TCRbeta CDR3 rearrangement, sequence reads were collapsed and filtered. Productive Simpson clonality was computed per sample as the square root of Simpson's diversity index over productive rearrangements. TCRdb re-hosts the immuneACCESS table, in-frame sequences only. Its copies lack some clones; in the studies checked, an unresolved V gene accounts for under half of them, and the cause for the rest is not known. The V and J calls and the clone size are those of that table, but D and trimming were determined from the DNA. This sample gives roughly 70,000 clones in total; 85% to 90% of them show up just once. Roughly 6.3% of the sample rests with the top ten.

Whole blood was collected in K2EDTA tubes by collaborating institutions according to the institutions' own protocols. For TCRbeta analysis, collaborators shipped samples in one of three forms: frozen whole blood, isolated PBMCs, or DNA extracted from either of those sample types. Sample: peripheral blood. This receptor was taken from a woman of 80 years or more with active COVID-19. The receptor chain draws on TRBV3-1 (or the pseudogene TRBV3-2) and TRBJ1-3; a tentative D match to TRBD1 spans 5 bases. The CDR3 region: CASRTTGNTIYF. The nucleotide sequence reads TGTGCCAGCCGGACAACTGGAAACACCATATATTTT.